Described below is a single T cell receptor beta chain sequence and its context. The antigen is unknown. This sample is drawn from a study of T cell responses to AZD1222 COVID-19 vaccine. Findings and caveats of the study: Without day 14 samples, only post-peak T cell repertoires were studied. It should be noted that donors were predominantly white British and more often female, and clonal diversity was possibly underestimated. The study reported that nearly half of spike-specific TCRs target unmutated variant regions.

Second-dose timings of about 4 or about 12 weeks were pooled. Only in-frame clones appear in the TCRdb table, and some are missing; sequencing was by immunoSEQ multiplex PCR. The sample carries about 150,000 clones, around nine tenths recorded once. The sample in question was peripheral blood, obtained 28 days after the second AZD1222 dose. The TCR sequence derives from an adult who received the AZD1222 COVID-19 vaccine.

CDR3 in DNA: TGTGCCAGCAGTTTACCCAGGAGGACTGAAGCTTTCTTT. Its protein product is CASSLPRRTEAFF. The chain is built from TRBV28 and TRBJ1-1; D call uncertain. This CDR3 region has 13 residues. Trimming pared 2 bases from V and 5 bases from J, leaving 9 bases between. Germline V gene sequence: CDR1 MDHEN, CDR2 SYDVKM.